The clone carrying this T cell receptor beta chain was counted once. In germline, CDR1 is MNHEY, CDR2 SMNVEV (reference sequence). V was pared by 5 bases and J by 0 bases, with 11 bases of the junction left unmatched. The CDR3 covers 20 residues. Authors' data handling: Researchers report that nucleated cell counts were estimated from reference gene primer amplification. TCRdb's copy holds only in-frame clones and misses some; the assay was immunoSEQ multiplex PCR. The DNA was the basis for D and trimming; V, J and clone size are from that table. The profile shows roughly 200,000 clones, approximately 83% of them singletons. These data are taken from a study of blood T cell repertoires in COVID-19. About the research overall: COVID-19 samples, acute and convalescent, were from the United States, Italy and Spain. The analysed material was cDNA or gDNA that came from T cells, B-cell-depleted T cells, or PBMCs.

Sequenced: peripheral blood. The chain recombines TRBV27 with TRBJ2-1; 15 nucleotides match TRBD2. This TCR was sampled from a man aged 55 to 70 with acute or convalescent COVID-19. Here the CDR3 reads CASSPPGLAGGPGSYNEQFF. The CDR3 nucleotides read TGTGCCAGCAGTCCCCCCGGACTAGCGGGAGGGCCGGGCTCCTACAATGAGCAGTTCTTC.